The clone carrying this TCR beta chain showed up many times. Its antigen is unidentified. In germline, CDR1 is SGHRS, CDR2 YFSETQ. V lost 4 bases and J lost 4; bases outside the gene matches: 8. This CDR3 region has 15 residues. Researchers built TCR beta libraries using quantitative 5'-RACE with molecular barcodes. TCRdb passed the 5' RACE reads through MiXCR, listing each CDR3 protein once. The table lists fewer than 400,000 distinct CDR3 sequences, under 25% of them singletons. This specimen belongs to a study of CD8 T cells in ankylosing spondylitis. General study findings and limits: Certain motif variants had earlier appeared in reactive arthritis synovial fluid and blood. What appeared characteristic of ankylosing spondylitis blood was a TCR beta motif of 7 or 8 highly homologous variants.

This clonotype was sampled from a male donor with ankylosing spondylitis. The chain uses TRBV5-1 and TRBJ1-1, with 9 bases that match TRBD1. The sample consisted of blood, either unsorted or a sorted T cell fraction (not recorded which). CDR3 sequence: CASSRRTGEGTEAFF. The CDR3 DNA reads TGCGCCAGCAGCCGACGGACAGGGGAGGGCACTGAAGCTTTCTTT.